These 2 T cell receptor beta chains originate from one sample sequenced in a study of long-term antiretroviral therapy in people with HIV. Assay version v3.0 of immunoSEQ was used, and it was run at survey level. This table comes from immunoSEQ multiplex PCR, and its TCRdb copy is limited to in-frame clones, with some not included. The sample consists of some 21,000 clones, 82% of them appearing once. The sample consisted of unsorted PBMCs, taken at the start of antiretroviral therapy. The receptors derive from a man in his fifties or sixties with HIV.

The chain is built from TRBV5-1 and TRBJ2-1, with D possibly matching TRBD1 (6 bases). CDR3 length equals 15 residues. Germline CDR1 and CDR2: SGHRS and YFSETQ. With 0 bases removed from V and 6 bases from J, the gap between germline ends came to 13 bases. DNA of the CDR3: TGCGCCAGCAGCTTGGCGGGACACGAGTTCAATGAGCAGTTCTTC. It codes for CASSLAGHEFNEQFF.

The CDR3 bases are TGCGCCAGCAGCTTGGCCGGCGGAGGAGGGAGCTACGAGCAGTACTTC. It codes for CASSLAGGGGSYEQYF. The rearrangement joins TRBV5-1 to TRBJ2-7, with a tentative D call TRBD2 (6 bases). CDR1 and CDR2 (germline): SGHRS, YFSETQ. The CDR3 contains 16 residues. V shed 0 bases and J shed 3 bases, with 16 bases lying between them.